This T cell receptor beta chain was documented in a study of T cells in Graves' hyperthyroidism and ophthalmopathy. Study as a whole: Peripheral blood collection took place at initial diagnosis, before any treatment.

This clonotype was counted once. Its antigen is not known. Patients were excluded because of uncontrolled infection, other autoimmune disease, pregnancy or lactation. Diagnostic decisions used clinical symptoms, serum thyroxine and TRAb, thyroid ultrasound and orbital computed tomography. Trimming took off 2 bases at V and 2 bases at J, with 10 bases between the two ends. This CDR3 is 14 amino acids long. Germline loops: CDR1 MNHEY, CDR2 SVGAGI. Authors of the study amplified TCR beta CDR3 regions from RNA transcripts. The TCR CDR3 first-round RT-PCR relied on the HTBI primer set. TCRdb reprocessed the multiplex PCR reads via MiXCR and lists one record per CDR3 protein. The data hold hundreds of thousands of distinct CDR3 sequences, with 20% to 25% observed a single time. Study findings and constraints: In the blood, most expanded thyroid clonotypes above 0.001 appeared as well.

The sequenced sample consisted of blood. The sequence came from a man aged 25-45 years with Graves' ophthalmopathy. This sequence joins TRBV6-5 and TRBJ2-7; D is perhaps TRBD2 (5 bases). The CDR3 protein is CASSYGGQPYEQYF. In nucleotides, the CDR3 is TGTGCCAGCAGTTACGGAGGTCAACCCTACGAGCAGTACTTC.